These 28 T cell receptor beta chains were all obtained from the same sample, sequenced in a study of read filtering for tumor transcriptome and immune sequencing (dated by TCRdb to the early 2020s). The listed sequencing device is Illumina HiSeq 4000. TCR libraries were constructed from 400 ng RNA using the Immunoverse kit, and molecular barcoded adaptors covering alpha/delta and beta/gamma chains were employed. The public reads were run again by TCRdb, first through fastp at Q25 and then through MiXCR, and only productive beta chains were kept. Each record represents a unique CDR3 protein, reported with the most common genes and DNA among its rows. Across this sample there are 75,000 to 95,000 distinct CDR3 sequences, with 20% to 25% seen only once. Jointly, the top ten make up roughly 10% of the sample. Material for sequencing was a population of CD138-negative cells sorted from bone marrow. Reading the label with the study, this specimen's cell subset or site is: bone marrow mononuclear cells depleted of CD138+ plasma/myeloma cells by negative magnetic selection. These receptors all stem from a donor aged 40 or over with multiple myeloma.

Ten or more counts support this clonotype. The chain has TRBV12-3 or TRBV12-4 and TRBJ1-6; D is uncertain. This CDR3 contains 13 residues. Trimming cost V 0 bases and J 7 bases, with 4 bases left between them. CDR3 sequence: CASSLAPNSPLHF. CDR3 coding DNA: TGTGCCAGCAGTTTAGCCCCGAATTCACCCCTCCACTTT.

In regard to this clonotype: Compared with germline, one end of the junction differs, possibly owing to a read error. The chain carries TRBV28 and TRBJ1-1; TRBD1 matches at 8 bases. CDR3 length: 13 amino acids. CDR1 is MDHEN, CDR2 SYDVKM, per germline. This CDR3 is CASAQGVNAEAFF. As DNA, the CDR3 is TGTGCCAGCGCACAGGGGGTGAACGCTGAAGCTTTCTTT.

The sample holds many counts of this clonotype. The rearrangement joins TRBV29-1 to TRBJ2-1, with no clear D. The CDR3 runs to 12 residues. CDR1 SQVTM and CDR2 ANQGSEA come from the germline V gene. V lost 0 bases, J lost 7 bases, and 7 bases lay in between. CDR3 sequence reads: CSVEDGINEQFF. CDR3 coding DNA: TGCAGCGTTGAAGATGGGATAAATGAGCAGTTCTTC.

Ten or more counts support this clonotype. The V call is TRBV12-3 or TRBV12-4, the J call TRBJ2-1, with 8 bases fitting TRBD1. J lost 4 bases, V lost 6 bases, and 5 bases had no gene match. The CDR3 extends over 14 amino acids. CDR3 sequence: CASSQGQAYNEQFF. CDR3 DNA sequence: TGTGCCAGCAGCCAGGGACAGGCTTACAATGAGCAGTTCTTC.

In the case of this clonotype: Since a far larger clone is one base different, this is likely a read error. Here the CDR3 omits its conserved ending phenylalanine or tryptophan, so a read error is the likely source. This chain connects TRBV7-9 to TRBJ2-1; D could derive from TRBD1 or TRBD2 (5 bases each). Germline V gene lookup returns CDR1 SEHNR and CDR2 FQNEAQ (reference sequence). This CDR3 is 15 amino acids long. The ends were cut back, 5 bases at V and 2 bases at J, with 13 bases in the middle. CDR3 sequence (DNA): TGTGCCAGCAGCCCCGGGACGGTAACCTACAATGAGCAGTTCCTC. Residues: CASSPGTVTYNEQFL.

On this clonotype itself: A single base separates this from a much larger clone, so it may be a read error. The chain employs TRBV28 and TRBJ1-2; no clear D gene. Germline loops: CDR1 MDHEN, CDR2 SYDVKM. The CDR3 is 12 amino acids. The ends were cut back, 3 bases at V and 8 bases at J, with 10 bases in the middle. CDR3 region: CASSFGSRGYTF. As DNA, the CDR3 is TGTGCCAGCAGTTTTGGATCGAGGGGCTACACCTTC.

At least ten counts were recorded for this clonotype. The chain combines TRBV14 with TRBJ2-1; the match to TRBD2 covers 8 bases. V dropped 1 base and J dropped 1; count of bases not matched to a gene: 9. The CDR3 consists of 18 residues. Germline V gives CDR1 SGHDN, CDR2 FVKESK. The CDR3, as DNA: TGTGCCAGCAGCCAAGCCCTCATAGCGGGGCGTTCCTACAATGAGCAGTTCTTC. It codes for CASSQALIAGRSYNEQFF.

This clonotype is classed as medium-sized. The chain uses TRBV5-1 and TRBJ2-7, with TRBD2 as a possible D gene (5 bases). CDR1 and CDR2 (germline): SGHRS, YFSETQ. Trimming pared 0 bases from V and 6 bases from J, leaving 16 bases between. CDR3 length: 15 residues. The CDR3 DNA is TGCGCCAGCAGCTTGGCCGTAATGGGTGCGGGCGAGCAGTACTTC. Its translation: CASSLAVMGAGEQYF.

Remarks on this clonotype: An end of the junction does not agree with germline; a read error may underlie this. The CDR3 bases are TGTGCCAGCAGCCCCACGACCACCAGGGGTACAGACCGGGGAGCTGTTTTT. This sequence encodes CASSPTTTRGTDRGAVF. The chain links TRBV7-3 to TRBJ2-2; TRBD1 is a possible D gene (6 bases). Germline assignment: CDR1 SGHTA and CDR2 FQGTGA. The CDR3 has 17 residues.

This clonotype was counted many times. This sequence joins TRBV30 and TRBJ1-2; D uncertain. Per germline, CDR1 GTSNPN and CDR2 SVGIG (reference sequence). This CDR3 region has 12 residues. The V end was cut by 3 bases, the J end by 8 bases, with 13 bases between. CDR3: CAWRDGMVGYTF. The DNA of the CDR3 is TGTGCCTGGAGGGATGGGATGGTCGGCTACACCTTC.

This clonotype was detected a few times. The rearrangement joins TRBV12-3 or TRBV12-4 to TRBJ1-1; tentatively, D is TRBD1 (6 bases). This CDR3 spans 15 amino acids. V gave up 5 bases and J gave up 5 bases, with 18 bases separating them. In DNA, the CDR3 is TGTGCCAGCAGTCCTGGGGAACAGGGTGTGACTGAAGCTTTCTTT. Translated, it gives CASSPGEQGVTEAFF.

At least ten counts were recorded for this clonotype. The J gene is TRBJ2-1, the V gene TRBV7-2; 16 bases align to TRBD2. The V and J ends lost 0 bases and 15 bases, in that order; junction bases with no gene match: 8. The CDR3 spans 16 residues. CDR1 and CDR2 (germline): SGHTA, FQGNSA. The chain's CDR3 is CASSLAGTSGGAVGFF. CDR3 nucleotide sequence: TGTGCCAGCAGCTTAGCCGGGACTAGCGGGGGGGCCGTTGGGTTCTTC.

This clonotype came up many times. Here the CDR3 DNA reads TGTGCCAGCAGTTACACGCGAGGTCCGGGGGCGGGTAACGAGCAGTACTTC. This gives the protein CASSYTRGPGAGNEQYF. V and J are TRBV6-5 and TRBJ2-7; D tentatively fits TRBD1 or TRBD2 (6 bases each). This CDR3 comprises 17 residues. The V gene's germline CDR1 is MNHEY and CDR2 SVGAGI. V was shortened by 2 bases and J by 5 bases, with 22 bases between the two germline ends.

This chain links TRBV19 with TRBJ2-5, with D possibly TRBD2 on 6 matching bases. The CDR3 contains 12 residues. Per the germline V gene, CDR1 is LNHDA and CDR2 is SQIVND (reference sequence). V was shortened by 9 bases and J by 9 bases, with 17 bases between the two germline ends. The CDR3 DNA reads as TGTGCCAGCGGACCCCCGGGGGTGGCCCAGTACTTC. Translating gives CASGPPGVAQYF.

This clonotype has ten or more counts. J is TRBJ1-2 and V is TRBV29-1, with D unclear. V was cut by 4 bases and J by 2 bases, with 8 bases left in between. Germline V gene sequence: CDR1 SQVTM, CDR2 ANQGSEA. The CDR3 runs 12 residues. The CDR3 region is CSVGRGNYGYTF. CDR3 coding DNA: TGCAGCGTTGGTCGTGGGAACTATGGCTACACCTTC.

This clonotype was recorded only once. This chain links TRBV5-1 with TRBJ2-7; D is perhaps TRBD1 or TRBD2 (5 bases each). The V gene's germline CDR1 is SGHRS and CDR2 YFSETQ. The CDR3 is 15 residues long. With 4 bases removed from V and 6 bases from J, the gap between germline ends came to 20 bases. CDR3: CASSPGPSGAREQYF. CDR3 nucleotides: TGCGCCAGCAGCCCGGGGCCCTCAGGCGCCCGCGAGCAGTACTTC.

Ten or more counts support this clonotype. The V call is TRBV7-9, the J call TRBJ2-1, with 10 bases lining up with TRBD1. Looked up from germline, CDR1 is SEHNR and CDR2 is FQNEAQ (reference sequence). V was pared by 4 bases and J by 8 bases, with 11 bases of the junction left unmatched. The CDR3 contains 16 residues. The CDR3 protein is CASSSRGTGVKDEQFF. CDR3 bases: TGTGCCAGCAGCTCAAGGGGGACAGGGGTGAAAGATGAGCAGTTCTTC.

This clonotype was observed a few times. This CDR3 is missing its conserved last phenylalanine or tryptophan, likely due to a read error. The genes are TRBV4-1 and TRBJ1-2, with D unclear. The V gene lost 0 bases and the J gene lost 3 bases, with 5 bases spanning the gap. Germline V gives CDR1 MGHRA, CDR2 YSYEKL. There are 13 residues in the CDR3. The CDR3 reads CASSQEVYYGYTL. The DNA for the CDR3 is TGCGCCAGCAGCCAAGAGGTTTACTATGGCTACACCCTC.

At least ten counts were recorded for this clonotype. J is TRBJ2-1 and V is TRBV5-1; no definite D call. The germline V gene has CDR1 SGHRS and CDR2 YFSETQ. There are 12 residues in the CDR3. Trimming took off 2 bases at V and 10 bases at J, with 10 bases between the two ends. CDR3 residues: CASSLMVGEQFF. The CDR3 coding sequence is TGCGCCAGCAGCTTAATGGTGGGCGAGCAGTTCTTC.

This clonotype occurred once. A read error may account for a junction end that differs from germline. The chain links TRBV5-1 to TRBJ2-5; TRBD2 is a possible D gene (5 bases). The CDR3 loop spans 13 amino acids. Germline V gives CDR1 SGHRS, CDR2 YFSETQ. The CDR3 reads CASSSGNQGTQYF. In DNA form, the CDR3 reads TGCGCCAGCAGCTCCGGGAATCAAGGGACCCAGTACTTC.

The chain is built from TRBV7-2 and TRBJ1-5; 7 nucleotides line up with TRBD1. CDR1 and CDR2 from the germline V gene are SGHTA and FQGNSA. V dropped 5 bases and J dropped 4; count of bases not matched to a gene: 8. The CDR3 has 15 residues. The CDR3 loop is CASSPGPGGNQPQHF. The CDR3 region has the DNA TGTGCCAGCAGCCCCGGTCCAGGGGGGAATCAGCCCCAGCATTTT.

This clonotype has at least ten counts. The chain is built from TRBV20-1 and TRBJ2-5; the match to TRBD1 covers 7 bases. This CDR3 is built from 13 residues. CDR1 DFQATT and CDR2 SNEGSKA come from the germline V gene (reference sequence). Unmatched junction bases numbered 9, after V lost 7 bases and J lost 4 bases. As DNA, the CDR3 is TGCAGTGTTCATGACAGGGTGCGAGAGACCCAGTACTTC. Translating gives CSVHDRVRETQYF.

This clonotype was recorded many times. This chain uses TRBV12-3 or TRBV12-4 with TRBJ1-6; D possibly corresponds to TRBD1 (5 bases). Trimming shortened V by 11 bases and J by 5 bases, and 13 bases separated the two germline ends. The CDR3 has 13 residues. The CDR3 spells CASRGGNNSPLHF. As DNA, the CDR3 is TGTGCCTCACGGGGGGGGAATAATTCACCCCTCCACTTT.

This clonotype was observed many times. The gene calls are TRBV12-3 or TRBV12-4 and TRBJ2-5; D gene ambiguous. The CDR3 length is 14 residues. Trimming cost V 2 bases and J 4 bases, with 11 bases left between them. CDR3 loop: CASSLNFPTETQYF. The CDR3 DNA follows: TGTGCCAGCAGTTTAAACTTTCCTACAGAGACCCAGTACTTC.

This clonotype was found many times. This chain links TRBV2 with TRBJ2-1; possibly TRBD2 for D (6 bases). The CDR3 contains 15 residues. Germline V gene sequence: CDR1 SNHLY, CDR2 FYNNEI. V was trimmed by 4 bases and J by 4 bases, leaving 14 bases between them. The CDR3 loop is CASSGLVTTYNEQFF. The CDR3 region has the DNA TGTGCCAGCAGTGGACTAGTCACGACGTACAATGAGCAGTTCTTC.

This clonotype was counted ten times or more. The V and J genes are TRBV7-9 and TRBJ2-5; 10 bases match TRBD2. The V gene end was trimmed by 5 bases and the J gene end by 5 bases; junction bases not matched to a gene: 11. This CDR3 is built from 16 residues. Looked up from germline, CDR1 is SEHNR and CDR2 is FQNEAQ (reference sequence). The CDR3 sequence: CASSPPRAGGLETQYF. The CDR3 coding sequence is TGTGCCAGCAGCCCGCCCAGAGCGGGGGGGCTGGAGACCCAGTACTTC.

Remarks on this clonotype: A clone one base away is much larger, so this may be a read error. The genes are TRBV7-9 and TRBJ1-1, with a possible D match to TRBD1 (5 bases). V lost 5 bases, J lost 7 bases, and 14 bases lay in between. Germline V CDR1 and CDR2: SEHNR, FQNEAQ (reference sequence). This CDR3 region has 13 residues. DNA for the CDR3: TGTGCCAGCAGCGCCAAGGGGTCCCTTGAAGCTTTCTTT. It translates to CASSAKGSLEAFF.

Note on this clonotype: At one end, the junction sequence differs from germline, possibly due to a read error. The J gene is TRBJ1-3, the V gene TRBV27; 8 bases are shared with TRBD1. The CDR3 runs to 15 residues. Germline CDR1 and CDR2: MNHEY and SMNVEV (reference sequence). The CDR3 nucleotides are TGTGCCAGCAGGACGACAGGGGCAGGGGAAAACACCATATATTTC. Its protein is CASRTTGAGENTIYF.